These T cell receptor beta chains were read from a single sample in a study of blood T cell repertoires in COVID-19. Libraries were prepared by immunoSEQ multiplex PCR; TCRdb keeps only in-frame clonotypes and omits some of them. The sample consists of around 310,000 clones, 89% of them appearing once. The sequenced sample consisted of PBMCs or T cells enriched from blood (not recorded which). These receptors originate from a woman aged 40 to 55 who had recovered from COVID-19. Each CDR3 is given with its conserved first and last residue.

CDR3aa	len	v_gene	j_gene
CASRDGAETYNEQFF	15	TRBV28	TRBJ2-1
CASTVSEGTYNEQFF	15	TRBV9	TRBJ2-1
CASDLVGQGNTGELFF	16	TRBV2	TRBJ2-2
CASSHGRGITEAFF	14	TRBV4-3	TRBJ1-1
CASSQVGHGSDTQYF	15	TRBV6-2/TRBV6-3	TRBJ2-3
CASSDAGTGSFYGYTF	16	TRBV28	TRBJ1-2
CASSLEGQGIETQYF	15	TRBV11-3	TRBJ2-5
CASSTASGSYEQYF	14	TRBV19	TRBJ2-7
CAISESDRANTEAFF	15	TRBV10-3	TRBJ1-1
CATQDGFYNEQFF	13	TRBV24-1	TRBJ2-1
CASSVARGTGNTGELFF	17	TRBV9	TRBJ2-2